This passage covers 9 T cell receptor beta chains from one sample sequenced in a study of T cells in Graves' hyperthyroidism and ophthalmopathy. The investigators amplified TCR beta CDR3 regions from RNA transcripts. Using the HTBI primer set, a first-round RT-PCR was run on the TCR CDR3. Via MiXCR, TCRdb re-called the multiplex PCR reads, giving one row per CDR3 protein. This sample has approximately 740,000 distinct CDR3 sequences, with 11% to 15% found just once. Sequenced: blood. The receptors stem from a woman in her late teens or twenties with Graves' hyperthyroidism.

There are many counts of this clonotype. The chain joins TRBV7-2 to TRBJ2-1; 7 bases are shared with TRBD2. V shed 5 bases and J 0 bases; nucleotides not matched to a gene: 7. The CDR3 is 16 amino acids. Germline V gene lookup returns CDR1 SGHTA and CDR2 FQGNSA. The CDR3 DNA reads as TGTGCCAGCAGCCCACTAGCGTTAAGCTCCTACAATGAGCAGTTCTTC. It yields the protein CASSPLALSSYNEQFF.

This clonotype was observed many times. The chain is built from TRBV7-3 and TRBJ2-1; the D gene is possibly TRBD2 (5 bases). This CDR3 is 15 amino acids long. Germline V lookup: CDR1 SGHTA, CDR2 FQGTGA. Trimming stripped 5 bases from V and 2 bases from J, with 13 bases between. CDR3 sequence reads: CASSATWEPYNEQFF. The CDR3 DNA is TGTGCCAGCAGCGCGACTTGGGAGCCCTACAATGAGCAGTTCTTC.

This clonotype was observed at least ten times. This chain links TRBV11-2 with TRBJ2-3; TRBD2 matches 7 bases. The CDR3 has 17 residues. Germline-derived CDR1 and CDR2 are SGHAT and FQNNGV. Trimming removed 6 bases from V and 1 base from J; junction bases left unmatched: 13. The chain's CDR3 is CASSLTPGGFGTDTQYF. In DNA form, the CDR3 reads TGTGCCAGCAGTCTAACACCGGGGGGTTTTGGCACAGATACGCAGTATTTT.

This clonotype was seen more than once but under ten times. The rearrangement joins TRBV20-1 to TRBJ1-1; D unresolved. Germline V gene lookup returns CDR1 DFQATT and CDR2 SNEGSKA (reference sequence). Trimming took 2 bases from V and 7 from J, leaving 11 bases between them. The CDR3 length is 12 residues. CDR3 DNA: TGCAGTGCTAGACTGATCACCGTTGAAGCTTTCTTT. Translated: CSARLITVEAFF.

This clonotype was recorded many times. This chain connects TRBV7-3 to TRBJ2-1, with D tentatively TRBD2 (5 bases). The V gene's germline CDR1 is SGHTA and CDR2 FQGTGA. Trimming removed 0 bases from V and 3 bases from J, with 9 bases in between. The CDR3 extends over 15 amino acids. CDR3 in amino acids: CASSLTASFYNEQFF. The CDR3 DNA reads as TGTGCCAGCAGCTTAACGGCTAGCTTCTACAATGAGCAGTTCTTC. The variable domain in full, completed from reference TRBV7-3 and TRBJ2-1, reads GAGVSQTPSNKVTEKGKYVELRCDPISGHTALYWYRQSLGQGPEFLIYFQGTGAADDSGLPNDRFFAVRPEGSVSTLKIQRTERGDSAVYLCASSLTASFYNEQFFGPGTRLTVL.

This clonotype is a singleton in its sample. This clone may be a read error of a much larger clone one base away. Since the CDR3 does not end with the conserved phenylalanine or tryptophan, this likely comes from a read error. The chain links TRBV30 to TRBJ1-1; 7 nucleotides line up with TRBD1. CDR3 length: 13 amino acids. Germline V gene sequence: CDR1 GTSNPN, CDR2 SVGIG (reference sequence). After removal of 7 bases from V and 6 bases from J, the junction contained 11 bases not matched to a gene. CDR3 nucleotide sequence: TGTGCCTTTAGTATCCCGGGACAGCCTGAAGCTTTCTTG. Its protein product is CAFSIPGQPEAFL.

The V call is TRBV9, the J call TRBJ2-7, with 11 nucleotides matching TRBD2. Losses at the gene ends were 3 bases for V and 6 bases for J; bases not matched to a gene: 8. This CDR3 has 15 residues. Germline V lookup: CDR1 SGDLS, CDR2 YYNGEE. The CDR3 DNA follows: TGTGCCAGCAGCGGACGACTAGCGGGACCAGGCGAGCAGTACTTC. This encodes CASSGRLAGPGEQYF.

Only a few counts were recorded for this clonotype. CDR3 sequence reads: CASSPPSGRAYNEQFF. The CDR3, as DNA: TGTGCCAGCTCACCCCCTAGCGGGAGGGCTTACAATGAGCAGTTCTTC. This chain connects TRBV18 to TRBJ2-1; 12 bases match TRBD2. V shed 3 bases, J shed 4 bases, and the junction held 4 bases outside the gene matches. This CDR3 has 16 amino acids. Germline-derived CDR1 and CDR2 are KGHSH and LQKENI. The full variable domain, with the rest looked up from reference TRBV18 and TRBJ2-1, is NAGVMQNPRHLVRRRGQEARLRCSPMKGHSHVYWYRQLPEEGLKFMVYLQKENIIDESGMPKERFSAEFPKEGPSILRIQQVVRGDSAAYFCASSPPSGRAYNEQFFGPGTRLTVL.

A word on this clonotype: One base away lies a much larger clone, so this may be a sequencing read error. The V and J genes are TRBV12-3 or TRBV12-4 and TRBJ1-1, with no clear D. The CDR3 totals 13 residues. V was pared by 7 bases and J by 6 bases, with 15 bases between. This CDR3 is CASTLHGVAEAFF. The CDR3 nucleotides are TGTGCCAGCACTCTGCATGGGGTCGCTGAAGCTTTCTTT.